Detailed here is one T cell receptor (beta chain). Its antigen is undetermined. The sample belongs to a study of T cell responses to AZD1222 COVID-19 vaccine. Findings and limits, study-wide: White British people made up most donors, females outnumbered males, and clonal diversity was possibly underestimated. Baseline testing showed seropositivity in only six AZD1222 recipients.

Generated by immunoSEQ multiplex PCR, the TCRdb table keeps only in-frame clones and is missing some. The sample includes 150,000 to 200,000 clones, around 94% seen only once; the top ten take about 4.6%. With 6 bases removed from V and 3 bases from J, the gap between germline ends came to 8 bases. The CDR3 totals 11 residues. Looked up from germline, CDR1 is SQVTM and CDR2 is ANQGSEA. This sequence originates from an adult who received the AZD1222 COVID-19 vaccine. The sequenced sample was peripheral blood, obtained 28 days after the second AZD1222 dose. The genes are TRBV29-1 and TRBJ1-1; D remains ambiguous. The DNA for the CDR3 is TGCAGCGTCGACACCTACACTGAAGCTTTCTTT. Its translation is CSVDTYTEAFF.